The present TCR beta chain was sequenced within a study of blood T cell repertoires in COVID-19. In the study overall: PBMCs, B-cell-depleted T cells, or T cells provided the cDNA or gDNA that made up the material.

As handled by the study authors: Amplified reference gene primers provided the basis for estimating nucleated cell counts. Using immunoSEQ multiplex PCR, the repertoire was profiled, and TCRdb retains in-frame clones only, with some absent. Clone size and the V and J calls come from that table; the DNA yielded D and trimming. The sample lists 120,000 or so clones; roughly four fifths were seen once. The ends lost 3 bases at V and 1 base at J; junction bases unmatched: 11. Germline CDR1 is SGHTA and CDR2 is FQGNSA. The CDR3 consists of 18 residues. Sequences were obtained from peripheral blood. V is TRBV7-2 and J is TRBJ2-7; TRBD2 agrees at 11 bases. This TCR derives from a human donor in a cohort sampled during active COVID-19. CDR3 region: CASSFLAGGPLGSYEQYF. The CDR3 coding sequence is TGTGCCAGCAGCTTCCTAGCGGGGGGCCCCTTGGGTTCCTACGAGCAGTACTTC.